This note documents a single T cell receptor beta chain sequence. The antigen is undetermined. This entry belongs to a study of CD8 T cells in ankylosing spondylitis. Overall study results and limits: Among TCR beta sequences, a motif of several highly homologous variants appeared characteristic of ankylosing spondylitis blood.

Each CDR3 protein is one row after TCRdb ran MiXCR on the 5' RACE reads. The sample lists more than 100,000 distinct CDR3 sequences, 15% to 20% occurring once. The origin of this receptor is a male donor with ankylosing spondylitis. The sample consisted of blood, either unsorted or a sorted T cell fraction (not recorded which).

The CDR3 protein is CASSQATGVGEQYF. DNA for the CDR3: TGCGCCAGCAGCCAAGCGACAGGGGTTGGCGAGCAGTACTTC. The rearrangement joins TRBV4-1 to TRBJ2-7, with 8 positions matching TRBD1. The CDR3 loop spans 14 amino acids. Germline lookup yields CDR1 MGHRA and CDR2 YSYEKL. Trimming removed 1 base from V and 6 bases from J; junction bases left unmatched: 5.